Listed below are T cell receptor beta chains from one sample, sequenced in a study of CD8 T cells in Susac syndrome. TCRdb reprocessed the immunoSEQ multiplex PCR reads with MiXCR, giving one entry per CDR3 protein. Of approximately 270,000 distinct CDR3 sequences listed, just under 95% are singletons. The sample taken for sequencing was CD4+ T cells from PBMCs. The origin of the receptors is a human donor with multiple sclerosis. Each CDR3 is given with its conserved first and last residue. The order of the fields is clone size, J gene, D gene, V gene, CDR3 protein, CDR3 DNA. D genes are given only for firm matches. Size values are once, few and many counts, or a class for expanded clones, and some rows have none.

NA	TRBJ1-1	NA	TRBV12-3/TRBV12-4	CASSQIQGRAEAFF	TGTGCCAGCAGCCAGATACAGGGTAGGGCTGAAGCTTTCTTT
NA	TRBJ2-1	NA	TRBV7-2	CASSLGGSIDEQFF	TGTGCCAGCAGCTTAGGTGGGAGCATCGATGAGCAGTTCTTC
NA	TRBJ2-5	TRBD2	TRBV30	CAWSVLAGGPQETQYF	TGTGCCTGGAGTGTGCTAGCGGGGGGACCTCAAGAGACCCAGTACTTC
NA	TRBJ2-7	TRBD1	TRBV3-1	CASSQESGQGAYYEQYF	TGTGCCAGCAGCCAAGAATCGGGACAGGGGGCATACTACGAGCAGTACTTC
NA	TRBJ2-1	TRBD2	TRBV30	CAWSRRGGYEQFF	TGTGCCTGGAGTCGGCGGGGGGGCTATGAGCAGTTCTTC
NA	TRBJ2-5	TRBD2	TRBV7-9	CASSSPRRGGGQETQYF	TGTGCCAGCAGCTCACCTAGACGGGGGGGAGGACAAGAGACCCAGTACTTC
NA	TRBJ2-3	TRBD2	TRBV30	CAWTSGGADTQYF	TGTGCCTGGACTAGCGGGGGGGCAGATACGCAGTATTTT
NA	TRBJ2-7	NA	TRBV7-9	CASSKYTYEQYF	TGTGCCAGCAGTAAGTACACCTACGAGCAGTACTTC
few	TRBJ1-2	NA	TRBV9	CASSPGSSYGYTF	TGTGCCAGCAGCCCTGGGAGTTCCTATGGCTACACCTTC
NA	TRBJ2-1	NA	TRBV14	CASSQTAGPSDNEQFF	TGTGCCAGCAGCCAGACAGCCGGGCCCAGCGACAATGAGCAGTTCTTC
NA	TRBJ1-1	TRBD1	TRBV6-6	CASSYPGQGRTEAFF	TGTGCCAGCAGTTACCCTGGACAGGGGAGGACTGAAGCTTTCTTT
NA	TRBJ2-1	NA	TRBV6-6	CASSYPGQTFGYEQFF	TGTGCCAGCAGTTACCCGGGACAAACCTTTGGGTATGAGCAGTTCTTC
NA	TRBJ2-3	NA	TRBV20-1	CSARDRGGVSTDTQYF	TGCAGTGCTAGAGATCGAGGCGGGGTTAGCACAGATACGCAGTATTTT